This T cell receptor (beta chain) derives from a study of OX40 agonist ivuxolimab in advanced cancers. This clone was detected once. TCRdb keeps only in-frame clones here, not all; method: immunoSEQ multiplex PCR. The sample lists approximately 77,000 clones, around 85% seen once, with 2% to 2.5% in the top ten. The germline V gene has CDR1 SNHLY and CDR2 FYNNEI. With 5 bases removed from V and 0 bases from J, the gap between germline ends came to 10 bases. This CDR3 is built from 15 residues. This clonotype was sampled from an adult with an advanced solid tumor such as melanoma, head and neck, liver or kidney cancer. The rearrangement uses TRBV2 and TRBJ1-4, with D possibly being TRBD1 (5 bases). Sequenced here: CD4+ or CD8+ T cells sorted from blood, sampled in a trial of the OX40 agonist ivuxolimab. In nucleotides, the CDR3 is TGTGCCAGCAGTCAAGTGGGGGCAACTAATGAAAAACTGTTTTTT. Translation gives CASSQVGATNEKLFF.